The 26 T cell receptor beta chains in this list originate from one sample, sequenced in a study of blood T cell repertoires in COVID-19. Data came from immunoSEQ multiplex PCR; TCRdb stores just in-frame clones and leaves some out. The sample contains fewer than 200,000 clones, roughly 80% of which appear only once. The specimen was peripheral blood. All receptors derive from a woman between 40 and 50 years old with COVID-19, enrolled during active disease.

The rearrangement joins TRBV30 to TRBJ1-6; no clear D gene. The length of the CDR3 is 13 residues. The V end lost 1 base, the J end lost 12 bases, and 13 bases lay between the germline ends. From germline, CDR1 is GTSNPN and CDR2 SVGIG (reference sequence). The CDR3 sequence: CAWSDQSGLPLHF. CDR3 DNA: TGTGCCTGGAGTGATCAGAGCGGGTTACCCCTCCACTTT.

The chain joins TRBV15 to TRBJ2-3; 9 bases are shared with TRBD2. Unmatched junction bases numbered 1, after V lost 0 bases and J lost 3 bases. Germline-derived CDR1 and CDR2 are LNHNV and YYDKDF (reference sequence). The CDR3 is made up of 15 amino acids. CDR3 protein: CATSRERGGTDTQYF. The DNA for the CDR3 is TGTGCCACCAGCAGAGAGCGGGGGGGAACAGATACGCAGTATTTT.

This clone appeared once. The chain uses TRBV5-1 and TRBJ2-7; TRBD1 matches at 7 bases. Germline CDR1 is SGHRS and CDR2 is YFSETQ. The CDR3 has 16 residues. The V gene end was trimmed by 4 bases and the J gene end by 3 bases; junction bases not matched to a gene: 13. CDR3 protein: CASSPAEGGTIYEQYF. CDR3 sequence (DNA): TGCGCCAGCAGCCCGGCGGAAGGGGGCACTATCTACGAGCAGTACTTC.

V usage is TRBV16 and J usage is TRBJ2-7, with D uncertain. V was pared by 4 bases and J by 4 bases, with 8 bases between. This CDR3 is built from 12 residues. The germline V gene has CDR1 KGHSY and CDR2 FQNENV. The chain's CDR3 is CASSRGIYEQYF. In nucleotides, the CDR3 is TGTGCCAGCAGCCGAGGAATTTACGAGCAGTACTTC.

The rearrangement links TRBV7-9 to TRBJ2-1; D gene ambiguous. The CDR3 sequence is 10 residues long. CDR1 and CDR2 (germline): SEHNR, FQNEAQ (reference sequence). The V end was cut by 5 bases, the J end by 9 bases, with 5 bases between. The CDR3 protein is CASSLREQFF. The DNA of the CDR3 is TGTGCCAGCAGCCTCCGTGAGCAGTTCTTC.

The sample holds one count of this clone. The CDR3 here is CASSFEMDNEQFF. CDR3 nucleotides: TGTGCCAGCAGCTTTGAGATGGACAATGAGCAGTTCTTC. V usage is TRBV7-9 and J usage is TRBJ2-1; D gene ambiguous. The germline V and J ends were trimmed by 3 bases and 5 bases, with 8 bases remaining between them. The CDR3 runs to 13 residues. Looked up from germline, CDR1 is SEHNR and CDR2 is FQNEAQ (reference sequence).

This clone was counted only a few times. The chain uses TRBV7-8 and TRBJ2-7; D might be TRBD2 (6 bases). This CDR3 is 17 amino acids long. In germline, CDR1 is SGHVS, CDR2 FQNEAQ. Trimming removed 5 bases from V and 4 bases from J, with 24 bases in between. CDR3 DNA: TGTGCCAGCAGCCCCGAATTCGGGGGTAGCGCCCAGTACGAGCAGTACTTC. This codes for CASSPEFGGSAQYEQYF.

This chain links TRBV6-6 with TRBJ1-1, with a weak D call TRBD1 (6 bases). CDR1 is MNHNY and CDR2 is SVGAGI in the germline V gene (reference sequence). V gave up 10 bases and J gave up 4 bases, with 13 bases separating them. This CDR3 contains 12 residues. The CDR3 loop reads CAIGRGATEAFF. In DNA form, the CDR3 reads TGTGCCATCGGGAGGGGGGCCACTGAAGCTTTCTTT.

The genes are TRBV11-2 and TRBJ2-7; a possible D gene is TRBD1 (6 bases). Per germline, CDR1 SGHAT and CDR2 FQNNGV. V lost 5 bases and J lost 2, with 16 bases in between. This CDR3 is 15 amino acids long. The CDR3 region has the DNA TGTGCCAGCAGCAGTGACCGGACAGTCCCCTACGAGCAGTACTTC. It yields the protein CASSSDRTVPYEQYF. Supplemented by reference TRBV11-2 and TRBJ2-7, the full variable domain reads EAGVAQSPRYKIIEKRQSVAFWCNPISGHATLYWYQQILGQGPKLLIQFQNNGVVDDSQLPKDRFSAERLKGVDSTLKIQPAKLEDSAVYLCASSSDRTVPYEQYFGPGTRLTVT.

This clone was seen a few times. The chain is built from TRBV21-1 and TRBJ1-2; the table's D call of TRBD1 was not tested on the DNA. TRBV21-1 has pseudogene status. The CDR3 extends over 12 amino acids. CDR3 DNA sequence: TGTGCCAGCAGCAAAGGGGCCTATGGCTACACCTTC. Encoded protein: CASSKGAYGYTF.

V gene TRBV28 combines with J gene TRBJ1-2; D not certain. Trimming took off 7 bases at V and 2 bases at J, with 17 bases between the two ends. This CDR3 has 15 amino acids. Germline V gene data show CDR1 as MDHEN and CDR2 as SYDVKM. CDR3 nucleotides: TGTGCCAGCAATCTGCACAGATTGAAGAACTATGGCTACACCTTC. This sequence encodes CASNLHRLKNYGYTF.

This sequence joins TRBV2 and TRBJ2-2; a weak D match, TRBD1 (6 bases). Germline V lookup: CDR1 SNHLY, CDR2 FYNNEI. Trimming took 5 bases from V and 2 from J, leaving 18 bases between them. The CDR3 sequence is 17 residues long. CDR3 in DNA: TGTGCCAGCAGTCAGTGGCCCGGGACACTAAACACCGGGGAGCTGTTTTTT. This encodes CASSQWPGTLNTGELFF.

Only one count was recorded for this clone. The chain carries TRBV28 and TRBJ2-7; perhaps TRBD2 as D (5 bases). This CDR3 is 13 amino acids long. Trimming shortened V by 3 bases and J by 7 bases, and 13 bases separated the two germline ends. The germline gives CDR1 MDHEN, CDR2 SYDVKM. The CDR3 DNA follows: TGTGCCAGCAGTTTTGGAGGTATGCGGGAGCAGTACTTC. Translation gives CASSFGGMREQYF.

This clone was seen once. The genes are TRBV5-6 and TRBJ2-5; perhaps TRBD1 as D (6 bases). Germline V lookup: CDR1 SGHDT, CDR2 YYEEEE. CDR3 length: 17 residues. V lost 0 bases to trimming and J lost 1 base, with 16 bases between them. The CDR3 DNA reads as TGTGCCAGCAGCTTGGATTCGACGGACAGACTCCAAGAGACCCAGTACTTC. Amino acids: CASSLDSTDRLQETQYF.

The chain combines TRBV5-6 with TRBJ2-1, with 10 positions matching TRBD1. The trim removed 0 bases at V and 9 bases at J, leaving 6 bases unmatched. Germline assignment: CDR1 SGHDT and CDR2 YYEEEE. This CDR3 comprises 15 residues. The CDR3 DNA is TGTGCCAGCAGCTTGGTCCGGGACAGGGGAGGTGAGCAGTTCTTC. It specifies CASSLVRDRGGEQFF. The entire variable domain, with the rest obtained from reference TRBV5-6 and TRBJ2-1, is as follows: DAGVTQSPTHLIKTRGQQVTLRCSPKSGHDTVSWYQQALGQGPQFIFQYYEEEERQRGNFPDRFSGHQFPNYSSELNVNALLLGDSALYLCASSLVRDRGGEQFFGPGTRLTVL.

The CDR3 DNA follows: TGTGCCAGCAGCTTAATTCCTACGGACACGGCCGGGGAGCTGTTTTTT. Its translation is CASSLIPTDTAGELFF. This chain links TRBV7-3 with TRBJ2-2, with a tentative D call TRBD1 (5 bases). CDR1 and CDR2 (germline): SGHTA, FQGTGA. The V end was cut by 1 base, the J end by 6 bases, with 15 bases between. The length of the CDR3 is 16 residues.

The chain employs TRBV9 and TRBJ1-2, with D possibly being TRBD1 (5 bases). Germline V gene sequence: CDR1 SGDLS, CDR2 YYNGEE. The CDR3 is 13 residues long. The V end was cut by 3 bases, the J end by 7 bases, with 13 bases between. CDR3 residues: CASSDRTMVGYTF. The CDR3 DNA sequence: TGTGCCAGCAGCGACAGGACAATGGTTGGCTACACCTTC.

The chain carries TRBV19 and TRBJ1-5; no reliable D call. Trimming took 3 bases from V and 7 from J, leaving 7 bases between them. The germline V gene encodes CDR1 LNHDA and CDR2 SQIVND (reference sequence). The CDR3 extends over 12 amino acids. DNA of the CDR3: TGTGCCAGTAGTATTTTCCCACAGCCCCAGCATTTT. Protein: CASSIFPQPQHF.

The CDR3 coding sequence is TGTGCCAGCAGTCGGGGGGGACGGAACACTGAAGCTTTCTTT. This codes for CASSRGGRNTEAFF. The V call is TRBV28, the J call TRBJ1-1; the D gene is possibly TRBD1 (5 bases). V was cut by 5 bases and J by 1 base, with 11 bases left in between. Germline CDR1 is MDHEN and CDR2 is SYDVKM. This CDR3 contains 14 residues.

The gene calls are TRBV2 and TRBJ1-6; D call uncertain. The ends were cut back, 6 bases at V and 7 bases at J, with 16 bases in the middle. This CDR3 comprises 15 residues. Germline V gene data show CDR1 as SNHLY and CDR2 as FYNNEI. In DNA, the CDR3 is TGTGCCAGCAGACCCCGTGACACACCAAATTCACCCCTCCACTTT. Amino acids: CASRPRDTPNSPLHF.

This sequence joins TRBV2 and TRBJ1-2; D is uncertain. Germline CDR1 SNHLY, CDR2 FYNNEI. The CDR3 is made up of 13 amino acids. Trimming stripped 0 bases from V and 3 bases from J, with 5 bases between. The CDR3 DNA reads as TGTGCCAGCAGTGAAGCCCGGTACTATGGCTACACCTTC. Amino acids: CASSEARYYGYTF. The variable domain in full, with the rest retrieved from reference TRBV2 and TRBJ1-2, is EPEVTQTPSHQVTQMGQEVILRCVPISNHLYFYWYRQILGQKVEFLVSFYNNEISEKSEIFDDQFSVERPDGSNFTLKIRSTKLEDSAMYFCASSEARYYGYTFGSGTRLTVV.

This clone was observed a handful of times. The chain joins TRBV14 to TRBJ1-1, with 8 bases lining up with TRBD1. CDR3 size: 15 residues. With 2 bases clipped from V and 4 bases from J, the junction kept 6 bases outside the gene matches. The V gene's germline CDR1 is SGHDN and CDR2 FVKESK. The CDR3, as DNA: TGTGCCAGCAGCCAACTTACAGGGGGTTTCACTGAAGCTTTCTTT. Translating gives CASSQLTGGFTEAFF. The variable domain in full, with the rest retrieved from reference TRBV14 and TRBJ1-1, is EAGVTQFPSHSVIEKGQTVTLRCDPISGHDNLYWYRRVMGKEIKFLLHFVKESKQDESGMPNNRFLAERTGGTYSTLKVQPAELEDSGVYFCASSQLTGGFTEAFFGQGTRLTVV.

The V and J genes are TRBV5-4 and TRBJ1-2; D is undetermined. V was pared by 4 bases and J by 3 bases, with 19 bases between. In germline, CDR1 is SGHNT, CDR2 YYREEE (reference sequence). This CDR3 is built from 16 residues. The CDR3 nucleotides read TGTGCCAGCAGCCGATACAAATTAACTAAAGACTATGGCTACACCTTC. This gives the protein CASSRYKLTKDYGYTF.

The chain uses TRBV5-1 and TRBJ2-3, with D perhaps matching TRBD1 (5 bases). The germline V and J ends were trimmed by 7 bases and 3 bases, with 12 bases remaining between them. This CDR3 is built from 13 residues. Germline values: CDR1 SGHRS, CDR2 YFSETQ. CDR3: CASHIAGTDTQYF. CDR3 coding DNA: TGCGCCAGCCACATAGCAGGGACAGATACGCAGTATTTT.

This chain joins TRBV6-1 and TRBJ2-6; 8 nucleotides match TRBD2. Germline V CDR1 and CDR2: MNHNS, SASEGT. CDR3 length equals 17 residues. V shed 4 bases, J shed 2 bases, and the junction held 7 bases outside the gene matches. The CDR3, as DNA: TGTGCCAGCAGTGTGGGGACTAGGGCCCCTGGGGCCAACGTCCTGACTTTC. It specifies CASSVGTRAPGANVLTF.

This clone occurred a few times. This chain links TRBV7-2 with TRBJ1-5; TRBD1 is a possible D gene (5 bases). V lost 5 bases to trimming and J lost 4 bases, with 15 bases between them. Germline V lookup: CDR1 SGHTA, CDR2 FQGNSA. The CDR3 covers 15 residues. The CDR3, as DNA: TGTGCCAGCAGCCCCCCCGGGGGGGGGAATCAGCCCCAGCATTTT. This encodes CASSPPGGGNQPQHF.